This T cell receptor (beta chain) stems from a study of cytomegalovirus exposure and HLA in healthy donors. 13 Jbeta primers and 60 Vbeta primers were used for the PCR. Some clones are missing from TCRdb's copy, which holds only in-frame ones; the method was immunoSEQ multiplex PCR. The sample includes around 85,000 clones, approximately 69% of them seen just once. This CDR3 region has 16 residues. Germline V gene sequence: CDR1 LNHDA, CDR2 SQIVND (reference sequence). Trimming left V 4 bases short and J 6 bases short, with 19 bases between. The V and J genes are TRBV19 and TRBJ1-5; no clear D gene. The source is a man under 40 in good health and CMV-seropositive. Sequenced sample: PBMCs. The CDR3, as DNA: TGTGCCAGTAGTAACCGCAGGACTCAATTGAGTCAGCCCCAGCATTTT. It codes for CASSNRRTQLSQPQHF.